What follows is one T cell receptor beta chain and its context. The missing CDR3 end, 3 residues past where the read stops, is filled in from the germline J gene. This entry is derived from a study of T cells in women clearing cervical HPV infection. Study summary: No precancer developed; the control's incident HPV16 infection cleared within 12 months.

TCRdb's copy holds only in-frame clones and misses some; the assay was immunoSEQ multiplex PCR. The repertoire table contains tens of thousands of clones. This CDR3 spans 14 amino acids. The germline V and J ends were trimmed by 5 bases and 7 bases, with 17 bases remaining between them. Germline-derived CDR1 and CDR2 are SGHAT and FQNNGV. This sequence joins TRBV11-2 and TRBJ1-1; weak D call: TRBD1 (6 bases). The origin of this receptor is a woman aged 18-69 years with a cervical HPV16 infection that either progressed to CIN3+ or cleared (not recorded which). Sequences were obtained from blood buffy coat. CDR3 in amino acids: CASSPQGVVGEAFF. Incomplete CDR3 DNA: TGTGCCAGCAGCCCACAGGGCGTCGTAGGTGAA.